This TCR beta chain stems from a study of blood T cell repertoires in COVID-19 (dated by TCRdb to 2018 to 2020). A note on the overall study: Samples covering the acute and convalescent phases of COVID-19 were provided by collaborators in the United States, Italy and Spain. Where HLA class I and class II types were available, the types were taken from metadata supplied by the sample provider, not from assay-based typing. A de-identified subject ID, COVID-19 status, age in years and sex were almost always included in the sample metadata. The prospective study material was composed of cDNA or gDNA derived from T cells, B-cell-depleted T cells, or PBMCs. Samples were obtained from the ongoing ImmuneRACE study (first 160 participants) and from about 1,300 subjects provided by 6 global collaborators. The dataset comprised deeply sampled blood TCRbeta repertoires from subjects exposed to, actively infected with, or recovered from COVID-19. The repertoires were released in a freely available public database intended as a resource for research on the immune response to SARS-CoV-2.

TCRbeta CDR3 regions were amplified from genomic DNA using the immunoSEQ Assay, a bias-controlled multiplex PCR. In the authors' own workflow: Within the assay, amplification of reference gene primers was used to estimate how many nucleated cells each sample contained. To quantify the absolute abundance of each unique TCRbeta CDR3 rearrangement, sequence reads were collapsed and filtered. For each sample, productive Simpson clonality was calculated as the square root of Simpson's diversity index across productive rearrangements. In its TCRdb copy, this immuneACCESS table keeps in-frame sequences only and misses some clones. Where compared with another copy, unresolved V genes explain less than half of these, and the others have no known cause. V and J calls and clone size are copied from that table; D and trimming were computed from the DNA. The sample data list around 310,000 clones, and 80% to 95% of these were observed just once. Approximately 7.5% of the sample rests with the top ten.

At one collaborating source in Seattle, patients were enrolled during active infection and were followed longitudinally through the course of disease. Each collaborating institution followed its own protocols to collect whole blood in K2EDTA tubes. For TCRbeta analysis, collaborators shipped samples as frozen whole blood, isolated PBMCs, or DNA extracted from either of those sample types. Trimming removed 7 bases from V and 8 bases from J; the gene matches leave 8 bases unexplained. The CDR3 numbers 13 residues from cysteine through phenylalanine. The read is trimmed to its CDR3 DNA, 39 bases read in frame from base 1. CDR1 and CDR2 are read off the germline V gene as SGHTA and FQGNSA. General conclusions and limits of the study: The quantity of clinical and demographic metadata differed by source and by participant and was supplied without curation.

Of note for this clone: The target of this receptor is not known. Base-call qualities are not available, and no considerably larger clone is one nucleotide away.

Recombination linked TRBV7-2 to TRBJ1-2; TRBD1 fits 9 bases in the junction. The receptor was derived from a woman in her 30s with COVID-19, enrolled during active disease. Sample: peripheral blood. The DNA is TGTGCCAGCAATCGGGACAGGGCGGGAGGCTACACCTTC. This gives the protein CASNRDRAGGYTF.